Below, 3 T cell receptor beta chains from the same sample are listed, as sequenced in a study of T cells in women clearing cervical HPV infection listed by TCRdb under 2018. Libraries were constructed by the immunoSEQ multiplex PCR assay. In its TCRdb copy, this immuneACCESS table keeps in-frame sequences only and misses some clones. Where compared with another copy, unresolved V genes explain less than half of these, and the others have no known cause. The sample's records list 20,000 to 25,000 clones. The ten largest clones capture about 9.1% of the sample. Sequenced material: blood buffy coat. The receptors shown here come from a woman aged 18 to 69 with a cervical HPV16 infection that either progressed to CIN3+ or cleared (not recorded which).

A note on this clone: Read sequence stops 3 residues before the CDR3 end, and the germline J gene provides the missing end. The rearrangement links TRBV7-9 to TRBJ1-2; a weak D match, TRBD1 (6 bases). The CDR3 covers 13 residues. The germline gives CDR1 SEHNR, CDR2 FQNEAQ (reference sequence). V lost 4 bases to trimming and J lost 4 bases, with 10 bases between them. CDR3 DNA (partial): TGTGCCAGCAGCTCCACAGGGTTCTATGGC. Translating it yields CASSSTGFYG. The whole CDR3 protein is CASSSTGFYGYTF.

Concerning this clone itself: The read ends 3 residues early relative to the CDR3; the germline J gene fills the gap. The chain is built from TRBV7-9 and TRBJ2-3; D ambiguous. CDR1 and CDR2 (germline): SEHNR, FQNEAQ (reference sequence). V was pared by 7 bases and J by 1 base, with 15 bases between. This CDR3 contains 15 residues. This CDR3 is CASTYSLPGTDTQYF. CDR3 bases read: TGTGCCAGCACCTATAGCCTCCCCGGCACAGATACG.

A word on this clone: The observed sequence ends 3 residues before the CDR3 terminus, with the missing tail filled in from the germline J gene. The chain links TRBV29-1 to TRBJ1-1; 8 nucleotides line up with TRBD1. The CDR3 totals 16 residues. Germline CDR1 reads SQVTM; CDR2 reads ANQGSEA. The V segment lost 5 bases and the J segment 1 base; nucleotides outside the gene matches: 12. The CDR3 here is CSVKGWTGRGNTEAFF. CDR3 DNA (partial): TGCAGCGTTAAAGGTTGGACAGGGCGGGGGAACACTGAA.